The 17 T cell receptor beta chains below come from one sample, sequenced in a study of T-cell memory formation after mild COVID-19. Via MiXCR, TCRdb re-called the 5' RACE reads, giving one row per CDR3 protein. The sample consists of about 600,000 distinct CDR3 sequences, roughly a fifth of them appearing once. Sequencing was performed on PBMCs or a T cell subset sorted from them (not recorded which). Every receptor here comes from an adult woman who had mild COVID-19 (a few samples of this study predate the infection). Cell type and time point are not known.

The chain uses TRBV7-9 and TRBJ2-1; TRBD2 agrees at 12 bases. The CDR3 is made up of 17 amino acids. Trimming removed 2 bases from V and 6 bases from J; junction bases left unmatched: 8. Germline V lookup: CDR1 SEHNR, CDR2 FQNEAQ (reference sequence). The CDR3 nucleotides are TGTGCCAGCAGCTTACGCCCGACTAGCGGGGGCCGCAATGAGCAGTTCTTC. It encodes CASSLRPTSGGRNEQFF.

The chain has TRBV6-2 or TRBV6-3 and TRBJ1-5; the D is unclear. The CDR3 has 14 amino acids. V was trimmed by 3 bases and J by 6 bases, leaving 12 bases between them. From germline, CDR1 is MNHEY and CDR2 SVGEGT. DNA of the CDR3: TGTGCCAGCAGTTATTCCGTGGATAGTCAGCCCCAGCATTTT. Amino acid sequence: CASSYSVDSQPQHF.

The chain is built from TRBV5-6 and TRBJ2-7, with D uncertain. Trimming left V 4 bases short and J 7 bases short, with 6 bases between. The CDR3 length is 10 residues. Germline V lookup: CDR1 SGHDT, CDR2 YYEEEE. The CDR3 region is CASSPWEQYF. The CDR3 DNA sequence: TGTGCCAGCAGCCCTTGGGAGCAGTACTTC.

This clonotype was counted ten times or more. This chain joins TRBV5-1 and TRBJ1-1, with D possibly being TRBD1 (6 bases). The CDR3 totals 14 residues. The V gene's germline CDR1 is SGHRS and CDR2 YFSETQ. V was pared by 0 bases and J by 8 bases, with 14 bases between. In DNA form, the CDR3 reads TGCGCCAGCAGCTTGGGACAGGTGGAATCCGAAGCTTTCTTT. Protein product: CASSLGQVESEAFF.

This chain connects TRBV2 to TRBJ2-7; D is possibly TRBD1 (6 bases). The germline V gene has CDR1 SNHLY and CDR2 FYNNEI. This CDR3 contains 14 residues. V was trimmed by 5 bases and J by 6 bases, leaving 17 bases between them. DNA of the CDR3: TGTGCCAGCAGTCCCACAGGGTCCCCTCGCGAGCAGTACTTC. Amino acids: CASSPTGSPREQYF.

This clonotype was counted a few times. As DNA, the CDR3 is TGTGCCAGCAGTTTTATCGGGACAGGGATTGAGCAGTACTTC. Translated: CASSFIGTGIEQYF. The V and J genes are TRBV27 and TRBJ2-7, with 9 bases lining up with TRBD1. CDR1 is MNHEY, CDR2 SMNVEV, per germline (reference sequence). The J segment lost 7 bases and the V segment lost 3 bases, leaving 7 bases of the junction unmatched. The CDR3 totals 14 residues.

CDR3 sequence reads: CASRTLAGERTDTQYF. CDR3 in DNA: TGTGCCAGCAGAACTCTAGCGGGAGAACGCACAGATACGCAGTATTTT. The chain combines TRBV6-5 with TRBJ2-3, with TRBD2 identical over 10 bases. The CDR3 contains 16 residues. The V and J ends lost 6 bases and 1 base, in that order; junction bases with no gene match: 7. Germline lookup yields CDR1 MNHEY and CDR2 SVGAGI.

This clonotype was seen only a few times. The rearrangement joins TRBV20-1 to TRBJ1-1, with 7 nucleotides matching TRBD1. The CDR3 is made up of 15 amino acids. Germline V gene lookup returns CDR1 DFQATT and CDR2 SNEGSKA (reference sequence). V shed 0 bases, J shed 1 base, and the junction held 5 bases outside the gene matches. The CDR3 coding sequence is TGCAGTGCTAGAGATAAACAGGGGCGGAACACTGAAGCTTTCTTT. Protein: CSARDKQGRNTEAFF.

This clonotype was picked up a small number of times. The chain uses TRBV3-1 and TRBJ2-1; D unresolved. V shed 7 bases and J shed 5 bases, with 15 bases lying between them. CDR3 size: 14 residues. The germline CDR1 and CDR2 sequences are LGHDT and YNNKEL (reference sequence). The CDR3 loop reads CASTPALPHNEQFF. The CDR3 DNA reads TGTGCCAGCACCCCAGCGCTACCCCACAATGAGCAGTTCTTC.

The rearrangement links TRBV29-1 to TRBJ2-5; D gene unclear. CDR3 size: 13 residues. The V gene lost 3 bases and the J gene lost 0 bases, with 8 bases spanning the gap. Germline CDR1 SQVTM, CDR2 ANQGSEA. The CDR3: CSVEYSHQETQYF. The CDR3 bases are TGCAGCGTTGAGTATAGTCACCAAGAGACCCAGTACTTC.

The chain carries TRBV19 and TRBJ2-7; D unresolved. Germline CDR1 is LNHDA and CDR2 is SQIVND (reference sequence). There are 14 residues in the CDR3. Trimming took off 4 bases at V and 9 bases at J, with 19 bases between the two ends. CDR3 sequence (DNA): TGTGCCAGTAGTAGCGGCCTGAGACCCGACGGGCAGTACTTC. Translated, it gives CASSSGLRPDGQYF.

J is TRBJ2-2 and V is TRBV6-1, with D perhaps TRBD1 or TRBD2 (5 bases each). The CDR3 sequence is 13 residues long. The germline CDR1 and CDR2 sequences are MNHNS and SASEGT. Trimming removed 8 bases from V and 6 bases from J, with 13 bases in between. This CDR3 reads CASRDRYPGELFF. In DNA, the CDR3 is TGTGCCAGCCGGGACCGTTATCCCGGGGAGCTGTTTTTT.

At least ten counts were recorded for this clonotype. The chain uses TRBV7-2 and TRBJ2-1; unclear D gene. V dropped 5 bases and J dropped 0 bases, with 11 bases sitting between them. The CDR3 extends over 15 amino acids. Germline CDR1 is SGHTA and CDR2 is FQGNSA. The CDR3: CASSEVSGSYNEQFF. The CDR3 DNA reads TGTGCCAGCAGCGAAGTTTCAGGCTCCTACAATGAGCAGTTCTTC. The variable domain in full, with the rest retrieved from reference TRBV7-2 and TRBJ2-1, is GAGVSQSPSNKVTEKGKDVELRCDPISGHTALYWYRQSLGQGLEFLIYFQGNSAPDKSGLPSDRFSAERTGGSVSTLTIQRTQQEDSAVYLCASSEVSGSYNEQFFGPGTRLTVL.

This chain uses TRBV7-9 with TRBJ2-7; 7 bases map to TRBD1. The CDR3 runs to 16 residues. V lost 5 bases, J lost 0 bases, and 10 bases stayed unmatched. CDR1 SEHNR and CDR2 FQNEAQ come from the germline V gene (reference sequence). The CDR3 reads CASSPQTGRSSYEQYF. CDR3 nucleotide sequence: TGTGCCAGCAGCCCCCAGACAGGGCGCTCCTCCTACGAGCAGTACTTC.

This clonotype was counted a few times. The chain couples TRBV30 to TRBJ2-3, with no clear D. Germline V gene data show CDR1 as GTSNPN and CDR2 as SVGIG (reference sequence). This CDR3 is built from 14 residues. Between the trimmed V and J ends, which lost 1 base and 5 bases, there was a span of 13 bases. CDR3 region: CAWSAYSLKDTQYF. CDR3 sequence (DNA): TGTGCCTGGAGTGCTTATTCTCTGAAAGATACGCAGTATTTT.

The rearrangement joins TRBV12-3 or TRBV12-4 to TRBJ2-2; D may be TRBD1 or TRBD2 (5 bases each). The CDR3 extends over 14 amino acids. V was clipped by 7 bases and J by 6 bases, with 15 bases between them. CDR3 sequence reads: CASNPGPLAGELFF. Written as DNA, the CDR3 is TGTGCCAGCAACCCGGGACCATTGGCCGGGGAGCTGTTTTTT.

This clonotype occurred a few times. The chain combines TRBV6-2 or TRBV6-3 with TRBJ2-1; D is uncertain. This CDR3 region has 13 residues. Trimming cost V 1 base and J 4 bases, with 5 bases left between them. Germline V lookup: CDR1 MNHEY, CDR2 SVGEGT. This CDR3 reads CASSYFFYNEQFF. The CDR3 DNA reads as TGTGCCAGCAGTTACTTTTTTTACAATGAGCAGTTCTTC.